The present entry profiles one T cell receptor (beta chain) with its context. Its target antigen remains unknown. The input lacks base qualities; no much larger clone sits a single base away. TCRbeta CDR3 regions were amplified from genomic DNA by means of the immunoSEQ Assay, a bias-controlled multiplex PCR. The authors' analysis ran thus. The number of nucleated cells in each sample was estimated from the amplification of reference gene primers within the assay. To quantify the absolute abundance of each unique TCRbeta CDR3 rearrangement, sequence reads were collapsed and filtered. For each sample, productive Simpson clonality was calculated by taking the square root of Simpson's diversity index across productive rearrangements. The clones in this table, taken by TCRdb from immuneACCESS, are in-frame only. Not every clone is retained; where verified, under half of the shortfall comes from an unresolved V gene, and the cause of the rest is unknown. V, J and clone size are those of that table, while D and trimming were read from the DNA. Within this sample are some 14,000 clones, with about 81% of them counted one time only. About 23% of the sample lies in the top ten.

Each collaborating institution followed its own protocols to collect whole blood in K2EDTA tubes. For TCRbeta analysis, collaborators shipped samples in one of three forms: frozen whole blood, isolated PBMCs, or DNA extracted from either of those sample types. This sample is drawn from a study of blood T cell repertoires in COVID-19 (dated by TCRdb to about 2020). A note on the overall study: Samples from collaborators originated in the United States, Italy and Spain and spanned both the acute and convalescent phases of COVID-19. The material from the prospective study consisted of cDNA or gDNA derived from T cells, B-cell-depleted T cells, or PBMCs. The dataset comprised deeply sampled blood TCRbeta repertoires from subjects exposed to, actively infected with, or recovered from COVID-19. The repertoires were released in a freely available public database intended as a resource for research on the immune response to SARS-CoV-2. Samples were obtained from the ongoing ImmuneRACE study (first 160 participants) and from roughly 1,300 subjects provided by 6 global collaborators. A de-identified subject ID, COVID-19 status, age in years and sex were almost always included in the sample metadata. Where HLA class I and class II types were available, the types were taken from metadata supplied by the sample provider, not from assay-based typing. What the research found in general, with its limitations: How much clinical and demographic metadata was included differed by source and by participant, and the metadata was provided uncurated.

Including cysteine and phenylalanine, the CDR3 has 13 amino acids. Only the CDR3 region is kept as DNA, spanning 39 bases read in frame from base 1. CDR1 is given as SGHRS and CDR2 as YFSETQ, both from the germline V gene. The junction shows trimming of 4 bases on V and 3 bases on J, plus 10 bases between the germline ends. This sequence was found in a man aged 80 or over with active or convalescent COVID-19. The chain was built from TRBV5-1 and TRBJ1-1; a tentative D call is TRBD1 (6 bases match). Sequenced sample: peripheral blood. The bases are TGCGCCAGCAGCGTCTCAGGGGACACTGAAGCTTTCTTT. Protein translation: CASSVSGDTEAFF. Reference TRBV5-1 and TRBJ1-1 genes cover what lies past the CDR3, so the full variable domain is KAGVTQTPRYLIKTRGQQVTLSCSPISGHRSVSWYQQTPGQGLQFLFEYFSETQRNKGNFPGRFSGRQFSNSRSEMNVSTLELGDSALYLCASSVSGDTEAFFGQGTRLTVV.